These T cell receptor beta chains were read from a single sample in a study of PD-1 blockade in classical Hodgkin lymphoma. Sequencing was performed with immunoSEQ multiplex PCR; in TCRdb, only in-frame clones are kept and a portion is missing. The data hold about 100,000 clones, with 80% to 90% observed a single time. This specimen consisted of peripheral blood mononuclear cells (PBMCs), obtained before the second cycle of nivolumab. The receptors were sampled from a human donor with classical Hodgkin lymphoma. The CDR3 runs from the conserved cysteine through the conserved F or W. The order of the fields is V gene, J gene, CDR3 protein.

v_gene: TRBV7-6
j_gene: TRBJ1-1
CDR3aa: CASSLQGHAFF

v_gene: TRBV5-1
j_gene: TRBJ2-1
CDR3aa: CASSRETYNEQFF

v_gene: TRBV10-3
j_gene: TRBJ1-2
CDR3aa: CASKATVFETPGGYTF

v_gene: TRBV18
j_gene: TRBJ2-7
CDR3aa: CASSPPPERGTYEQYF

v_gene: TRBV5-4
j_gene: TRBJ2-1
CDR3aa: CASSSITGDNEQFF

v_gene: TRBV5-1
j_gene: TRBJ1-2
CDR3aa: CASSFGIKYGYTF

v_gene: TRBV19
j_gene: TRBJ2-6
CDR3aa: CASSITGTAGANVLTF

v_gene: TRBV5-8
j_gene: TRBJ2-1
CDR3aa: CASSLSLFSSYNEQFF

v_gene: TRBV5-1
j_gene: TRBJ2-7
CDR3aa: CASSLDTLSEQYF

v_gene: TRBV10-2
j_gene: TRBJ1-1
CDR3aa: CASRPTGDTEAFF

v_gene: TRBV7-2
j_gene: TRBJ1-1
CDR3aa: CASSLGWLTEAFF

v_gene: TRBV7-2
j_gene: TRBJ2-3
CDR3aa: CASSLGLAGVTDTQYF

v_gene: TRBV6-1
j_gene: TRBJ2-2
CDR3aa: CASSGTSGRGGWSNTGELFF

v_gene: TRBV4-1
j_gene: TRBJ2-5
CDR3aa: CASSSTLTGQETQYF

v_gene: TRBV27
j_gene: TRBJ2-7
CDR3aa: CASSLSQGVAYEQYF

v_gene: TRBV6-5
j_gene: TRBJ1-1
CDR3aa: CASSLTGFPTEAFF

v_gene: TRBV27
j_gene: TRBJ2-1
CDR3aa: CASSLRGGDLMGYNEQFF

v_gene: TRBV6-5
j_gene: TRBJ2-5
CDR3aa: CASSLIPRDRIETQYF

v_gene: TRBV19
j_gene: TRBJ2-7
CDR3aa: CASRTGQGAYEQYF

v_gene: TRBV4-1
j_gene: TRBJ1-4
CDR3aa: CASSQERGQGYNEKLFF

v_gene: TRBV30
j_gene: TRBJ2-3
CDR3aa: CAWREGGQGRPDTQYF

v_gene: TRBV11-2
j_gene: TRBJ1-4
CDR3aa: CASSSPLAGVEKLFF

v_gene: TRBV9
j_gene: TRBJ1-5
CDR3aa: CASSEGQGVQPQHF

v_gene: TRBV30
j_gene: TRBJ2-1
CDR3aa: CALDRMASYNEQFF

v_gene: TRBV11-3
j_gene: TRBJ2-3
CDR3aa: CASSPRGGVTQYF

v_gene: TRBV7-8
j_gene: TRBJ2-1
CDR3aa: CASSGLAGDNEQFF

v_gene: TRBV7-6
j_gene: TRBJ2-1
CDR3aa: CASSPPGLGGRDEQFF

v_gene: TRBV20-1
j_gene: TRBJ2-1
CDR3aa: CSAAPWDEQFF

v_gene: TRBV4-2
j_gene: TRBJ2-7
CDR3aa: CASSLGTSRREQYF

v_gene: TRBV7-9
j_gene: TRBJ1-2
CDR3aa: CASSSHGYGYTF

v_gene: TRBV7-2
j_gene: TRBJ1-2
CDR3aa: CASSLQGPTRGYTF

v_gene: TRBV11-3
j_gene: TRBJ2-5
CDR3aa: CASSPGQQETQYF

v_gene: TRBV5-1
j_gene: TRBJ1-2
CDR3aa: CASSYGSFYGYTF

v_gene: TRBV7-2
j_gene: TRBJ1-6
CDR3aa: CASSLAPYKGAYNSPLHF

v_gene: TRBV6-5
j_gene: TRBJ2-5
CDR3aa: CASSYSLGQQETQYF

v_gene: TRBV9
j_gene: TRBJ2-1
CDR3aa: CASSVDLARRNEQFF

v_gene: TRBV6-6
j_gene: TRBJ1-2
CDR3aa: CASSAQGVWDYGYTF

v_gene: TRBV19
j_gene: TRBJ1-5
CDR3aa: CASRTTGPGHEPQHF

v_gene: TRBV5-4
j_gene: TRBJ2-5
CDR3aa: CASSLWGGQETQYF

v_gene: TRBV5-8
j_gene: TRBJ1-3
CDR3aa: CASRTAGNTIYF

v_gene: TRBV7-9
j_gene: TRBJ2-5
CDR3aa: CASSPRGRGLAGQETQYF

v_gene: TRBV5-1
j_gene: TRBJ1-2
CDR3aa: CASSWLQGSNYGYTF

v_gene: TRBV28
j_gene: TRBJ2-7
CDR3aa: CASSFRGRGHEQYF

v_gene: TRBV7-3
j_gene: TRBJ2-5
CDR3aa: CASSTGTGVLETQYF

v_gene: TRBV19
j_gene: TRBJ1-6
CDR3aa: CASKDPRSPLHF

v_gene: TRBV4-1
j_gene: TRBJ2-3
CDR3aa: CASSQGYLGQVSTDTQYF

v_gene: TRBV6-6
j_gene: TRBJ1-2
CDR3aa: CASSQGPRTYGYTF

v_gene: TRBV4-2
j_gene: TRBJ2-2
CDR3aa: CASSPTTLRSGELFF

v_gene: TRBV19
j_gene: TRBJ1-2
CDR3aa: CASSIRQGYGYTF

v_gene: TRBV27
j_gene: TRBJ2-6
CDR3aa: CASSFYPQGSGANVLTF

v_gene: TRBV5-6
j_gene: TRBJ1-2
CDR3aa: CASSLVSPGFSYGYTF

v_gene: TRBV19
j_gene: TRBJ2-3
CDR3aa: CASRADRADTQYF

v_gene: TRBV29-1
j_gene: TRBJ2-7
CDR3aa: CSVERIQTYEQYF